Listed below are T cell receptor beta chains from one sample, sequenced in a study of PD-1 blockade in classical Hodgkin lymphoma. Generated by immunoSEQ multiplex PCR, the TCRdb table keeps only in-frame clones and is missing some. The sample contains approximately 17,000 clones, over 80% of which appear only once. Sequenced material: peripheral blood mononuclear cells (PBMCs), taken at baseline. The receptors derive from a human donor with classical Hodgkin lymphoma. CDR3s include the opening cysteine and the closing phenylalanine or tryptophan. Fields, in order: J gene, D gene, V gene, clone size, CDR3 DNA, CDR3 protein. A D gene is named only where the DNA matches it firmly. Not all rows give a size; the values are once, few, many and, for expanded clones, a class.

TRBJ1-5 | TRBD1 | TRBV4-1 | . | TGCGCCAGCAGCCTTTCGGACAGGGGCGAATGGCCCCAGCATTTT | CASSLSDRGEWPQHF
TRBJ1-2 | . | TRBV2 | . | TGTGCCAGCAATCTCCGGGTGGTCGGCTACACCTTC | CASNLRVVGYTF
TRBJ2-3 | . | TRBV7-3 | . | TGTGCCAGCAGCCCCGGCACAGATACGCAGTATTTT | CASSPGTDTQYF
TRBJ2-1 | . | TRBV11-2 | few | TGTGCCAGCAGCTTAGGAGTGGCGGAGTACAATGAGCAGTTCTTC | CASSLGVAEYNEQFF
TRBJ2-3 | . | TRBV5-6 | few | TGTGCCAGCAGCTTAGTAGGGGGGGCAACAGATACGCAGTATTTT | CASSLVGGATDTQYF
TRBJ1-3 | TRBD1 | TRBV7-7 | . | TGTGCCAGCAGCTTGGGACAGGGGAACACCATATATTTT | CASSLGQGNTIYF
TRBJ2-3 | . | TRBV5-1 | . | TGCGCCAGCAGCTTGGGGGGCCTAGCCCCAAATACGCAGTATTTT | CASSLGGLAPNTQYF
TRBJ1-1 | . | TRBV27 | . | TGTGCCAGCAGTTCTTTTCAGGGAACGAATACTGAAGCTTTCTTT | CASSSFQGTNTEAFF
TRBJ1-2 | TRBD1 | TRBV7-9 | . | TGTGCCAGCACCGATTATTACCCCCGGGGACAGGGTATTAGGGGCTACACCTTC | CASTDYYPRGQGIRGYTF
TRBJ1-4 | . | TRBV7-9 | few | TGTGCCAGCAGCGGTCCTCTGGGAGGTAATGAAAAACTGTTTTTT | CASSGPLGGNEKLFF
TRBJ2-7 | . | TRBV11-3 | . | TGTGCCAGCAGCACAAGGACAGCCGGCATCTACGAGCAGTACTTC | CASSTRTAGIYEQYF
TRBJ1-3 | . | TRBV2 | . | TGTGCCAGCAGTCGGGAGGGTAACACCATATATTTT | CASSREGNTIYF
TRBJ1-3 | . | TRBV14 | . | TGTGCCAGCAGCCAGCGGTCAGGCTCTGGAAACACCATATATTTT | CASSQRSGSGNTIYF
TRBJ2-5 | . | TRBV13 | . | TGTGCCAGCAGCTCTAAAGGGGGAAAGAAAGAGACCCAGTACTTC | CASSSKGGKKETQYF
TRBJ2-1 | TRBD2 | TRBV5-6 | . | TGTGCCAGCAGCTTGGTACGAGTTGGACTAGCGGGAAAATACAATGAGCAGTTCTTC | CASSLVRVGLAGKYNEQFF
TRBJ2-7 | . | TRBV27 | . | TGTGCCAGCAGTCTCCGGACTACAGCAGGCGAGCAGTACTTC | CASSLRTTAGEQYF
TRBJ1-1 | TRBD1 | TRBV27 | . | TGTGCCAGCAGTTACCAACAGGGGGCAAAGGGTACTGAAGCTTTCTTT | CASSYQQGAKGTEAFF
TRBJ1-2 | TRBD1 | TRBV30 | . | TGTGCCTGGAGCGGACAGGGAGACTATGGCTACACCTTC | CAWSGQGDYGYTF
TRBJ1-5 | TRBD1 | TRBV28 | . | TGTGCCAGCAGTTTTGGGACAGGGTGGATTCAGCCCCAGCATTTT | CASSFGTGWIQPQHF
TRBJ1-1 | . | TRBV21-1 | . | TGTGCCAGCAGGAAACAACATTACCCGGGACAGGGACAAAAAAACACTGAAGCTTTCTTT | CASRKQHYPGQGQKNTEAFF
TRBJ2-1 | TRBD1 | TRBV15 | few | TGTGCCACCAGCAGTGACCTCTGGACAGGGATCGATGAGCAGTTCTTC | CATSSDLWTGIDEQFF
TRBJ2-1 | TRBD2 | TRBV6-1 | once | TGTGCCAGCAGTGCCCTCCGGACTAGCGGGAGCTCCTACAATGAGCAGTTCTTC | CASSALRTSGSSYNEQFF
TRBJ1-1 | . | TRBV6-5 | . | TGTGCCAGCAGTCAAGCCCATCTGAACACTGAAGCTTTCTTT | CASSQAHLNTEAFF
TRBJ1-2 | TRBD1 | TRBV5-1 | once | TGCGCCAGCAAGGACAGGGGGCAGGGCTACACCTTC | CASKDRGQGYTF
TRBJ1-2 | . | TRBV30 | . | TGTGCCTGGACGAGGGCCTCGTATGGCTACACCTTC | CAWTRASYGYTF
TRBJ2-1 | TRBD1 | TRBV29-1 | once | TGCAGCGTTGGACAGGGCAATGAGCAGTTCTTC | CSVGQGNEQFF
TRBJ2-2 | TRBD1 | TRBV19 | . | TGTGCCAGTAGGGACAGGAGGTACACCGGGGAGCTGTTTTTT | CASRDRRYTGELFF
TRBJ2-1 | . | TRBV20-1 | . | TGCAGTGCTTCTAGTCTAGATGAGCAGTTCTTC | CSASSLDEQFF